The rows below give T cell receptor beta chains drawn from one sample of a study of T cells in Graves' hyperthyroidism and ophthalmopathy. TCRdb processed the multiplex PCR reads anew with MiXCR; each CDR3 protein has one entry. The sample carries about 770,000 distinct CDR3 sequences, approximately 18% recorded once. Sequenced: blood. The receptors shown here come from a woman aged 45-60 years with Graves' hyperthyroidism that later progressed to Graves' ophthalmopathy. CDR3s include the opening cysteine and the closing phenylalanine or tryptophan. The D gene is left open where the match is weak. A clone size is listed for some rows: how often the clone was seen (once, few, many), or a class if it is expanded.

j_call d_call clone_size v_call cdr3_nt cdr3_aa
TRBJ2-7 NA few TRBV4-1 TGCGCCAGCAGCCAAGATTGGGGCAGCCGACCCTACGAGCAGTACTTC CASSQDWGSRPYEQYF
TRBJ1-6 TRBD1 few TRBV12-3/TRBV12-4 TGTGCCAGCAGTTTCCGGACAGGGAATTCACCCCTCCACTTT CASSFRTGNSPLHF
TRBJ2-7 TRBD1 NA TRBV6-1 TGTGCCAGCAGTGAATGGACAGGGCCAATCGAGCAGTACTTC CASSEWTGPIEQYF
TRBJ1-2 NA many TRBV12-3/TRBV12-4 TGTGCCAGCAGTTTAGGAGACCCAAGGGGCTATGGCTACACCTTC CASSLGDPRGYGYTF
TRBJ2-6 NA NA TRBV5-8 TGTGCCAGCAGCAGGGGCGACGGCGTCCTGACTTTC CASSRGDGVLTF
TRBJ1-4 NA many TRBV3-1 TGTGCCAGCAGCCAAGTGACAGCTAATGAAAAACTGTTTTTT CASSQVTANEKLFF
TRBJ2-5 TRBD2 many TRBV12-3/TRBV12-4 TGTGCCAGCAGCTCGGCGCGGGGGGCAGGAGAGACCCAGTACTTC CASSSARGAGETQYF
TRBJ2-1 NA NA TRBV24-1 TGTGCCACCAGTGACCGTCCAGGGGATGAGCAGTTCTTC CATSDRPGDEQFF
TRBJ2-1 NA NA TRBV7-2 TGTGCCAGCAGAACACCGGGGGGCCCCTACAATGAGCAGTTCTTC CASRTPGGPYNEQFF
TRBJ2-3 TRBD2 few TRBV9 TGTGCCAGCAGCGTAGGAGGACCCGGGACTAGCGGGGGGGCCCGTCCCCCAGATACGCAGTATTTT CASSVGGPGTSGGARPPDTQYF
TRBJ2-7 NA NA TRBV19 TGTGCCAGTACCATCACTGCCGGGAACGAGCAGTACTTC CASTITAGNEQYF
TRBJ1-5 NA once TRBV6-1 TGTGCCAGCAGTAAACAGGGAGTGGGACAGCCCCAGCATTTT CASSKQGVGQPQHF
TRBJ2-2 NA few TRBV5-4 TGTGCCAGCAGCTTAGGACCCAGGACCTCGAACACCGGGGAGCTGTTTTTT CASSLGPRTSNTGELFF
TRBJ2-1 TRBD1 few TRBV7-3 TGTGCCAGCAGCTTAAGGGGGTCAGACAGGGTAGGTGAGCAGTTCTTC CASSLRGSDRVGEQFF
TRBJ2-7 TRBD2 NA TRBV7-2 TGTGCCAGCAGCCCCTTCCGGGGGGCCTACGAGCAGTACTTC CASSPFRGAYEQYF
TRBJ1-3 TRBD1 NA TRBV11-2 TGTGCCAACAGCCTCCGGGACAGCATATATTTT CANSLRDSIYF
TRBJ1-2 NA few TRBV11-2 TGTGCCAGCAGCGAAACCAGCGCATTCTATGGCTACACCTTC CASSETSAFYGYTF
TRBJ1-5 NA many TRBV9 TGTGCCAGCAGCGTAAGCGGGAGCAATCAGCCCCAGCATTTT CASSVSGSNQPQHF
TRBJ1-2 NA few TRBV5-6 TGTGCCAGCAGCCTACGCACAGGGGGCTACACCTTC CASSLRTGGYTF
TRBJ1-1 TRBD1 many TRBV6-2/TRBV6-3 TGTGCCAGCAGTTACTCGACCCAGGGGGCGAACACTGAAGCTTTCTTT CASSYSTQGANTEAFF
TRBJ2-7 TRBD1 few TRBV4-2 TGTGCCAGCAGCCCCCCCGGGACAGGGGACTACGAGCAGTACTTC CASSPPGTGDYEQYF
TRBJ1-1 NA NA TRBV6-2/TRBV6-3 TGTGCCAGCAGCCCCAATTCGGGGCGGACTGAAGCTTTCTTT CASSPNSGRTEAFF
TRBJ1-1 NA NA TRBV29-1 TGCAGCGTAGCACAAGAGAACACTGAAGCTTTCTTT CSVAQENTEAFF
TRBJ2-5 NA NA TRBV6-1 TGTGCCAGCACCACCCGGGACGAGCAAGAGACCCAGTACTTC CASTTRDEQETQYF
TRBJ2-5 TRBD2 many TRBV12-3/TRBV12-4 TGTGCCAGCAGTTCAGGACGGGGGGGAGAGACCCAGTACTTC CASSSGRGGETQYF
TRBJ1-3 NA NA TRBV27 TGTGCCAGCAGTTTCCGCGCCCCCACGGGCCCCTCTGGAAACACCATATATTTT CASSFRAPTGPSGNTIYF
TRBJ1-1 NA many TRBV5-1 TGCGCCAGCAGGTTCAGGAGCGAGGCTAAGAACACTGAAGCTTTCTTT CASRFRSEAKNTEAFF
TRBJ2-2 NA many TRBV7-2 TGTGCCAGCAGCTTAGTCGTGTCAGCGACGAACACCGGGGAGCTGTTTTTT CASSLVVSATNTGELFF
TRBJ1-2 NA many TRBV2 TGTGCCAGCAGGCAGGGATCGTTGTTGTTGGGTAGTGGCTACACCTTC CASRQGSLLLGSGYTF
TRBJ2-1 TRBD2 once TRBV24-1 TGTGCCACCAGTGATCCCATAGCGGGGGGGCGGAGTGAGCAGTTCTTC CATSDPIAGGRSEQFF
TRBJ2-7 NA NA TRBV7-9 TGTGCCAGCAGCTTATTCCAGGGGAACTACGAGCAGTACTTC CASSLFQGNYEQYF
TRBJ2-1 NA many TRBV7-8 TGTGCCAGCAGCTTACCGCTACTTGGACTGTCCCTCCTCGACAATGAGCAGTTCTTC CASSLPLLGLSLLDNEQFF
TRBJ1-3 NA NA TRBV5-1 TGCGCCAGCAGCTCGCGGGCCGGCGGGGGGAACACCATATATTTT CASSSRAGGGNTIYF
TRBJ2-3 TRBD2 many TRBV5-1 TGCGCCAGCATGGATTGGGGCGGGAGGACAGATACGCAGTATTTT CASMDWGGRTDTQYF
TRBJ2-2 TRBD1 NA TRBV14 TGTGCCAGCAGGCCTTCCGGGACAGGGGGAACCGGGGAGCTGTTTTTT CASRPSGTGGTGELFF
TRBJ2-2 TRBD2 many TRBV6-5 TGTGCCAGCAGTTACTTGGGGGGGGGCACCGGGGAGCTGTTTTTT CASSYLGGGTGELFF
TRBJ1-4 NA few TRBV6-1 TGTGCCAGCAGTTCCCCTCGGGGCCTAAATGAAAAACTGTTTTTT CASSSPRGLNEKLFF
TRBJ2-7 NA NA TRBV29-1 TGCAGCGTTGATGCGGGGGCCGCCTACGAGCAGTACTTC CSVDAGAAYEQYF
TRBJ1-4 NA few TRBV12-3/TRBV12-4 TGTGCCAGCAGTTTTGACAGCTTAAATGAAAAACTGTTTTTT CASSFDSLNEKLFF
TRBJ1-6 NA NA TRBV6-1 TGTGCCAGCACCTCCCCTGATCGGGGGGCAAATTCACCCCTCCACTTT CASTSPDRGANSPLHF
TRBJ2-3 NA NA TRBV19 TGTGCCAGTAGCCTTAACAGGGCAGATACGCAGTATTTT CASSLNRADTQYF
TRBJ1-2 NA few TRBV27 TGTGCCAGCAGGAGTTCGCGGGGGAACTATGGCTACACCTTC CASRSSRGNYGYTF
TRBJ2-2 TRBD1 NA TRBV13 TGTGCCAGCAACAAGGGGGCGGTAACCACCGGGGAGCTGTTTTTT CASNKGAVTTGELFF
TRBJ2-7 TRBD1 NA TRBV12-3/TRBV12-4 TGTGCCAGCTGCCTCAGGGGGACGCCCAACGAGCAGTACTTC CASCLRGTPNEQYF
TRBJ2-1 NA NA TRBV24-1 TGTGCCACCAGTGATTTTCGGGGGACGAAGCAGTTCTTC CATSDFRGTKQFF
TRBJ2-5 NA NA TRBV6-2/TRBV6-3 TGTGCCAGCACCCAGTACCAAGAGACCCAGTACTTC CASTQYQETQYF
TRBJ1-1 TRBD1 many TRBV12-3/TRBV12-4 TGTGCCAGCAGTTGGGGGACAGGGGGCCGGAACACTGAAGCTTTCTTT CASSWGTGGRNTEAFF
TRBJ2-7 NA NA TRBV11-3 TGTGCCAGCAGCTCGGGACTTTTGGATGAGCAGTACTTC CASSSGLLDEQYF
TRBJ2-2 NA many TRBV11-2 TGTGCCAGCAGCCCAAAGACTGGGGTCACCGGGGAGCTGTTTTTT CASSPKTGVTGELFF
TRBJ1-2 TRBD1 NA TRBV29-1 TGCAGCGTTGAACCCAGGGGGTCTGGCTATGGCTACACCTTC CSVEPRGSGYGYTF